These 3 T cell receptor beta chains share one sample of origin, sequenced in a study of cytomegalovirus exposure and HLA in healthy donors. Data came from immunoSEQ multiplex PCR; TCRdb stores just in-frame clones and leaves some out. This table has around 90,000 clones, approximately 88% appearing once. Sequencing input: PBMCs. Receptors were obtained from a woman aged 18-29 years in good health and CMV-seropositive.

V usage is TRBV27 and J usage is TRBJ1-1; the D gene is possibly TRBD1 (6 bases). CDR1 is MNHEY, CDR2 SMNVEV, per germline (reference sequence). The length of the CDR3 is 16 residues. The germline V and J ends were trimmed by 2 bases and 0 bases, with 13 bases remaining between them. The CDR3 loop is CASSLRQGRMNTEAFF. In DNA, the CDR3 is TGTGCCAGCAGTTTACGGCAGGGGCGCATGAACACTGAAGCTTTCTTT.

Written as DNA, the CDR3 is TGCAGTGCTACGGGGGTCGGCTACACCTTC. Amino acids: CSATGVGYTF. J is TRBJ1-2 and V is TRBV20-1; tentative D call: TRBD1 (5 bases). CDR3 length equals 10 residues. Trimming stripped 4 bases from V and 8 bases from J, with 8 bases between. The germline V gene encodes CDR1 DFQATT and CDR2 SNEGSKA (reference sequence).

The chain carries TRBV6-5 and TRBJ2-2; 8 bases fit TRBD2. CDR1 and CDR2 (germline): MNHEY, SVGAGI. Trimming cost V 6 bases and J 6 bases; bases outside gene matches: 9. The CDR3 contains 15 residues. The CDR3 DNA reads TGTGCCAGCAGGGCCGGGGGGGCGCGGTCCGGGGAGCTGTTTTTT. Its protein product is CASRAGGARSGELFF.